The 23 T cell receptor beta chains given below trace back to one sample, sequenced in a study of blood T cell repertoires in COVID-19. Repertoires were generated with immunoSEQ multiplex PCR, while TCRdb's copy carries only in-frame clones and drops some. The table has 50,000 to 80,000 clones, approximately 90% seen once. The sequencing sample was made of peripheral blood. These receptors all stem from a woman of 80 years or more with active COVID-19.

Written as DNA, the CDR3 is TGCGCCAGCAGCCACGCAGGGGGCGCGGGAGAGACCCAGTACTTC. Its translation is CASSHAGGAGETQYF. V usage is TRBV4-1 and J usage is TRBJ2-5, with 8 bases identical to TRBD1. Trimming removed 3 bases from V and 4 bases from J; junction bases left unmatched: 7. The CDR3 extends over 15 amino acids. Per germline, CDR1 MGHRA and CDR2 YSYEKL.

The chain links TRBV2 to TRBJ1-1, with 7 nucleotides matching TRBD1. There are 12 residues in the CDR3. Trimming took 6 bases from V and 6 from J; bases not matched to a gene: 4. In germline, CDR1 is SNHLY, CDR2 FYNNEI. In nucleotides, the CDR3 is TGTGCCAGCAGCCCCGACAGGGCTGAAGCTTTCTTT. Translation gives CASSPDRAEAFF. Supplemented by reference TRBV2 and TRBJ1-1, the full variable domain reads EPEVTQTPSHQVTQMGQEVILRCVPISNHLYFYWYRQILGQKVEFLVSFYNNEISEKSEIFDDQFSVERPDGSNFTLKIRSTKLEDSAMYFCASSPDRAEAFFGQGTRLTVV.

V gene TRBV7-8 combines with J gene TRBJ2-1, with 7 bases that match TRBD1. V lost 5 bases, J lost 5 bases, and 9 bases stayed unmatched. This CDR3 has 15 residues. Germline assignment: CDR1 SGHVS and CDR2 FQNEAQ. CDR3 loop: CASSTIRTGNNEQFF. The CDR3 DNA sequence: TGTGCCAGCAGCACTATCCGGACAGGCAACAATGAGCAGTTCTTC.

The gene calls are TRBV7-2 and TRBJ2-1, with D maybe TRBD2 (5 bases). The CDR3 covers 14 residues. Per germline, CDR1 SGHTA and CDR2 FQGNSA. V was pared by 1 base and J by 2 bases, with 6 bases between. CDR3 loop: CASSLVGTYNEQFF. CDR3 nucleotides: TGTGCCAGCAGCTTAGTCGGGACCTACAATGAGCAGTTCTTC.

The chain links TRBV6-5 to TRBJ1-2, with a possible D match to TRBD1 (6 bases). CDR3 length: 13 residues. The V gene lost 5 bases and the J gene lost 7 bases, with 14 bases spanning the gap. Germline-derived CDR1 and CDR2 are MNHEY and SVGAGI. The CDR3 DNA reads as TGTGCCAGCAGTCGAAGTGACAGGCCTGGCTACACCTTC. Protein product: CASSRSDRPGYTF.

This chain joins TRBV7-9 and TRBJ2-3, with D uncertain. CDR1 and CDR2 from the germline V gene are SEHNR and FQNEAQ (reference sequence). Trimming removed 1 base from V and 4 bases from J, with 12 bases in between. The CDR3 is 15 amino acids. The CDR3 nucleotides are TGTGCCAGCAGCTTAGTTCCGAGAGGCGCAGATACGCAGTATTTT. This encodes CASSLVPRGADTQYF.

This clone was detected a few times. This chain joins TRBV14 and TRBJ2-2; 7 bases are a match to TRBD2. The ends lost 1 base at V and 2 bases at J; junction bases unmatched: 4. Germline lookup yields CDR1 SGHDN and CDR2 FVKESK. The CDR3 consists of 16 residues. CDR3 amino acids: CASSQAGGSNTGELFF. The CDR3 region has the DNA TGTGCCAGCAGCCAAGCGGGGGGAAGCAACACCGGGGAGCTGTTTTTT.

V gene TRBV5-4 combines with J gene TRBJ2-1; TRBD2 is a possible D gene (7 bases). The CDR3 is made up of 17 amino acids. CDR1 and CDR2 (germline): SGHNT, YYREEE (reference sequence). Trimming removed 1 base at V and 0 bases at J, with 14 bases between. CDR3 bases: TGTGCCAGCAGCTTGAACGCGGGGGCGAGCTCCTACAATGAGCAGTTCTTC. This codes for CASSLNAGASSYNEQFF. Variable domain in full (rest from reference TRBV5-4 and TRBJ2-1): ETGVTQSPTHLIKTRGQQVTLRCSSQSGHNTVSWYQQALGQGPQFIFQYYREEENGRGNFPPRFSGLQFPNYSSELNVNALELDDSALYLCASSLNAGASSYNEQFFGPGTRLTVL.

The table lists this clone with a few counts. This chain uses TRBV5-1 with TRBJ2-7; TRBD1 agrees at 8 bases. The V gene end was trimmed by 4 bases and the J gene end by 2 bases; junction bases not matched to a gene: 5. CDR3 size: 14 residues. CDR1 and CDR2 (germline): SGHRS, YFSETQ. This chain's CDR3 is CASSPGQGAYEQYV. DNA of the CDR3: TGCGCCAGCAGCCCCGGACAGGGAGCCTACGAGCAGTACGTC.

V usage is TRBV28 and J usage is TRBJ2-1; TRBD1 might be the D (5 bases). Trimming left V 7 bases short and J 5 bases short, with 12 bases between. Germline assignment: CDR1 MDHEN and CDR2 SYDVKM. This CDR3 has 13 amino acids. The CDR3 protein is CASTRTLHNEQFF. The CDR3, as DNA: TGTGCCAGCACACGGACACTTCACAATGAGCAGTTCTTC.

This clone appeared a single time. This rearrangement joins TRBV18 to TRBJ1-3, with D possibly matching TRBD1 (5 bases). The V gene lost 0 bases and the J gene lost 0 bases, with 12 bases spanning the gap. This CDR3 comprises 17 residues. Germline loops: CDR1 KGHSH, CDR2 LQKENI. CDR3: CASSPPNQGHSGNTIYF. DNA for the CDR3: TGTGCCAGCTCACCACCCAACCAGGGCCACTCTGGAAACACCATATATTTT. Full variable domain (remainder filled in from reference TRBV18 and TRBJ1-3): NAGVMQNPRHLVRRRGQEARLRCSPMKGHSHVYWYRQLPEEGLKFMVYLQKENIIDESGMPKERFSAEFPKEGPSILRIQQVVRGDSAAYFCASSPPNQGHSGNTIYFGEGSWLTVV.

The chain is built from TRBV6-5 and TRBJ2-5, with a weak D call TRBD2 (5 bases). The ends were cut back, 2 bases at V and 4 bases at J, with 8 bases in the middle. Germline values: CDR1 MNHEY, CDR2 SVGAGI. This CDR3 has 13 residues. The CDR3, as DNA: TGTGCCAGCAGTTACGTCCGGGGAGAGACCCAGTACTTC. Protein: CASSYVRGETQYF.

This clone was seen only once. The rearrangement uses TRBV30 and TRBJ2-7, with TRBD1 matching over 10 bases. Germline assignment: CDR1 GTSNPN and CDR2 SVGIG (reference sequence). The CDR3 is 14 residues long. The J segment lost 5 bases and the V segment lost 0 bases, leaving 4 bases of the junction unmatched. This CDR3 is CAWSVRQGADEQYF. Written as DNA, the CDR3 is TGTGCCTGGAGTGTACGACAGGGGGCGGACGAGCAGTACTTC.

The V call is TRBV4-1, the J call TRBJ2-7; 9 bases are a match to TRBD2. Germline trimming cut 2 bases from V and 7 bases from J; bases unmatched to any gene: 9. Germline loops: CDR1 MGHRA, CDR2 YSYEKL. The CDR3 has 15 amino acids. The CDR3 DNA reads TGCGCCAGCAGCCAATTAGCGGGAGTGACGGGTGAGCAGTACTTC. Its protein product is CASSQLAGVTGEQYF.

The V gene is TRBV3-1 (or the pseudogene TRBV3-2), the J gene TRBJ2-2; 9 bases match TRBD1. CDR1 and CDR2 (germline): LGHDT, YNNKEL (reference sequence). The CDR3 covers 17 residues. Losses at the gene ends were 0 bases for V and 3 bases for J; bases not matched to a gene: 5. CDR3 sequence: CASSQDLGQGYTGELFF. The CDR3 nucleotides read TGTGCCAGCAGCCAAGATCTGGGACAGGGTTACACCGGGGAGCTGTTTTTT.

The chain links TRBV7-8 to TRBJ2-2, with unresolved D. Germline V lookup: CDR1 SGHVS, CDR2 FQNEAQ. V lost 2 bases and J lost 0, with 10 bases in between. There are 16 residues in the CDR3. The CDR3 reads CASSLSGGANTGELFF. Written as DNA, the CDR3 is TGTGCCAGCAGCTTATCCGGCGGAGCGAACACCGGGGAGCTGTTTTTT.

The chain employs TRBV4-2 and TRBJ1-5, with 8 bases that match TRBD1. Germline V lookup: CDR1 LGHNA, CDR2 YNFKEQ. The ends lost 5 bases at V and 2 bases at J; junction bases unmatched: 2. The CDR3 spans 14 residues. The CDR3: CASSTTGGNQPQHF. CDR3 nucleotide sequence: TGTGCCAGCAGCACGACAGGGGGCAATCAGCCCCAGCATTTT.

The sample holds many counts of this clone. This sequence joins TRBV3-1 (or the pseudogene TRBV3-2) and TRBJ2-1; the D is unclear. This CDR3 contains 15 residues. Deletions cut 4 bases from V and 1 base from J, with 11 bases between. CDR1 is LGHDT, CDR2 YNNKEL, per germline (reference sequence). CDR3 protein: CASSPSKLSYNEQFF. In nucleotides, the CDR3 is TGTGCCAGCAGCCCCAGTAAGTTATCCTACAATGAGCAGTTCTTC.

The V call is TRBV5-1, the J call TRBJ1-4; 8 bases agree with TRBD1. Germline values: CDR1 SGHRS, CDR2 YFSETQ. V lost 3 bases, J lost 7 bases, and 8 bases stayed unmatched. This CDR3 is 15 amino acids long. CDR3 nucleotide sequence: TGCGCCAGCAGCTCCGGACAGGGTACTGCTGAAAAACTGTTTTTT. It yields the protein CASSSGQGTAEKLFF.

The rearrangement links TRBV5-1 to TRBJ1-1; 8 nucleotides align to TRBD1. The junction had 2 bases not matched to a gene; V was cut back by 0 bases and J by 4 bases. Germline V gene sequence: CDR1 SGHRS, CDR2 YFSETQ. The CDR3 loop spans 14 amino acids. CDR3 loop: CASSLDRGGTEAFF. The CDR3 DNA reads as TGCGCCAGCAGCTTGGACAGGGGGGGCACTGAAGCTTTCTTT.

The chain carries TRBV6-1 and TRBJ1-5; D not certain. The CDR3 is made up of 15 amino acids. Per the germline V gene, CDR1 is MNHNS and CDR2 is SASEGT. V was cut by 1 base and J by 3 bases, with 10 bases left in between. The DNA of the CDR3 is TGTGCCAGCAGTGAAGGAGGGTTCCTCAATCAGCCCCAGCATTTT. It specifies CASSEGGFLNQPQHF.

The table lists this clone with a count of one. The chain carries TRBV12-3 or TRBV12-4 and TRBJ1-3; 7 nucleotides line up with TRBD1. The CDR3 extends over 13 amino acids. V lost 6 bases to trimming and J lost 4 bases; unmatched junction nucleotides: 3. The CDR3 DNA sequence: TGTGCCAGCAGACCGGGACAGGGAAACACCATATATTTT. This codes for CASRPGQGNTIYF.

The V and J genes are TRBV5-5 and TRBJ1-6, with 9 nucleotides matching TRBD1. Germline-derived CDR1 and CDR2 are SGHKS and YYEKEE (reference sequence). This CDR3 is 15 amino acids long. Germline trimming cut 0 bases from V and 7 bases from J; bases unmatched to any gene: 2. The CDR3 region has the DNA TGTGCCAGCAGCTTGGGGACAGGGGTCAATTCACCCCTCCACTTT. Protein sequence: CASSLGTGVNSPLHF.